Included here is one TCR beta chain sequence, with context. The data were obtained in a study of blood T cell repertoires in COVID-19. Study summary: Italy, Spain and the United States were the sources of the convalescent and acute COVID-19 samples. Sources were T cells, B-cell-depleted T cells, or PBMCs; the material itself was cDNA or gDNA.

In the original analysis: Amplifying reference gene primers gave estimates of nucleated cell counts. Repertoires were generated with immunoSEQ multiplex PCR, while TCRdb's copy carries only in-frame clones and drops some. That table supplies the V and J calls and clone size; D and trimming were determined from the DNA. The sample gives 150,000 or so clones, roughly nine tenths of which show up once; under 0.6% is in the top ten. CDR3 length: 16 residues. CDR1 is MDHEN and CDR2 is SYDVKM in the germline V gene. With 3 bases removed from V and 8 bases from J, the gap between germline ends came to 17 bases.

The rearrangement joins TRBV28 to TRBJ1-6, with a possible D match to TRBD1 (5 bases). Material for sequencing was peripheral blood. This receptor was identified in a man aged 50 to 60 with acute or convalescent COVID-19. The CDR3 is CASSFGARGMHSPLHF. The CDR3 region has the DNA TGTGCCAGCAGTTTTGGGGCCAGAGGCATGCATTCACCCCTCCACTTT. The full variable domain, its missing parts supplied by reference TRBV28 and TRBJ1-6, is DVKVTQSSRYLVKRTGEKVFLECVQDMDHENMFWYRQDPGLGLRLIYFSYDVKMKEKGDIPEGYSVSREKKERFSLILESASTNQTSMYLCASSFGARGMHSPLHFGNGTRLTVT.